A selection of T cell receptor beta chains follows, all from one sample in a study of beta chain features in type 1 diabetes. Only in-frame clones appear in the TCRdb table, and some are missing; sequencing was by immunoSEQ multiplex PCR. The repertoire holds around 500,000 clones, with 30% as singletons. The sequenced material came from naive CD4+ T cells from blood. The receptors were sampled from a man younger than 35 in good health. Both conserved end residues are trimmed from each CDR3. D genes are given only for firm matches. A row's size may be missing; if present it is once, few, many or a size class.

ASSLASNEQF	TRBV11-3	TRBJ2-1	-	few
ASSRDRVANTQY	TRBV4-3	TRBJ2-3	TRBD1	-
SVEGGGQETQY	TRBV29-1	TRBJ2-5	TRBD2	few
ASSQGGRGSQETQY	TRBV4-3	TRBJ2-5	TRBD1	-
ASSVAGGPGEQY	TRBV9	TRBJ2-7	-	few
ATSRDPSLGEQF	TRBV15	TRBJ2-1	-	few
ASSLESGGSGANVLT	TRBV28	TRBJ2-6	TRBD1	-
ASSVLLAGEETQY	TRBV2	TRBJ2-5	TRBD2	few
ASSLQGQETQY	TRBV5-4	TRBJ2-5	-	-
ASTLTGQETQY	TRBV7-2	TRBJ2-5	-	-
ASSLGDVHNEQF	TRBV5-1	TRBJ2-1	-	-
ASSSQGVETQY	TRBV6-6	TRBJ2-5	TRBD1	-
SVFRTTGNTEAF	TRBV29-1	TRBJ1-1	-	few
ASSQKISALARNEQF	TRBV4-2	TRBJ2-1	-	-
ASSLGQGKAF	TRBV28	TRBJ1-1	-	-
AWSMGQANNQPQH	TRBV30	TRBJ1-5	TRBD1	few
ASSVLAENTGELF	TRBV9	TRBJ2-2	TRBD2	-
AWRGIQGTPYEQY	TRBV30	TRBJ2-7	-	-
ASSQARRNSYEQY	TRBV14	TRBJ2-7	-	-
ASSADRSPSYNEQF	TRBV9	TRBJ2-1	-	-
SAGQDNEQF	TRBV29-1	TRBJ2-1	TRBD1	-
ASTPWGQEDYGYT	TRBV19	TRBJ1-2	TRBD1	few